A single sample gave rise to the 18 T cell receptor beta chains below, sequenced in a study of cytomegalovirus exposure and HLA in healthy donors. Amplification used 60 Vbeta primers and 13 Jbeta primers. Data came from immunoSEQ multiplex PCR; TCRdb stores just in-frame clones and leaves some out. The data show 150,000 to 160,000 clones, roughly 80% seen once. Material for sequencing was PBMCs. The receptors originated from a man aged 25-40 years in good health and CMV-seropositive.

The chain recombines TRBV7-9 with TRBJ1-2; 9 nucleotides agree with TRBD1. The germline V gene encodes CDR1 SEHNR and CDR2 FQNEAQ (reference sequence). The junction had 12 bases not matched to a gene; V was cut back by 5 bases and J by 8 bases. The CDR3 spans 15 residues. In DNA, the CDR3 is TGTGCCAGCAGCCTACAGGGGGCAACCTTAGGGGGCTACACCTTC. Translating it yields CASSLQGATLGGYTF.

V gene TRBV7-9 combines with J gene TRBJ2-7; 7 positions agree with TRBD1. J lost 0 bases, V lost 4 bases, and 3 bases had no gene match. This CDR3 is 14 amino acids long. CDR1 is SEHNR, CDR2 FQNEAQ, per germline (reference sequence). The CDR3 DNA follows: TGTGCCAGCAGCTCGACAGGGAGCTCCTACGAGCAGTACTTC. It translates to CASSSTGSSYEQYF.

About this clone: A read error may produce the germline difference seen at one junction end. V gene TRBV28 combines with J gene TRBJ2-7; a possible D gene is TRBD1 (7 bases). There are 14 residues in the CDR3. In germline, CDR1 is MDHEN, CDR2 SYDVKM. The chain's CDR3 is CASSWGDSSYGQYF. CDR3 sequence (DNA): TGTGCCAGCAGTTGGGGGGACAGCTCCTACGGGCAGTACTTC.

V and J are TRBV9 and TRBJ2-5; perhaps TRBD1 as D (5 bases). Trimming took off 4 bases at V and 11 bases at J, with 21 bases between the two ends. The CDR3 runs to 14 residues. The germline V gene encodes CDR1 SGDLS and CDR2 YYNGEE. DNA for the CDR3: TGTGCCAGCAGCTCGAGGCGTAGGGGCGATGTGCAGTACTTC. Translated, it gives CASSSRRRGDVQYF.

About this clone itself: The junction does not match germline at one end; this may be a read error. CDR3: CASILDREDTEAFF. CDR3 in DNA: TGCGCCAGCATCTTGGACAGGGAAGACACTGAAGCTTTCTTT. The gene calls are TRBV5-1 and TRBJ1-1; TRBD1 matches at 8 bases. The length of the CDR3 is 14 residues. Germline V lookup: CDR1 SGHRS, CDR2 YFSETQ.

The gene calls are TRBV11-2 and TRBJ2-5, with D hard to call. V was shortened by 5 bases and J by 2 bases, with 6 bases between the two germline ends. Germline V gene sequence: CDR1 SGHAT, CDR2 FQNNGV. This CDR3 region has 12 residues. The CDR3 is CASSAQQETQYF. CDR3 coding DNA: TGTGCCAGCAGCGCGCAACAAGAGACCCAGTACTTC.

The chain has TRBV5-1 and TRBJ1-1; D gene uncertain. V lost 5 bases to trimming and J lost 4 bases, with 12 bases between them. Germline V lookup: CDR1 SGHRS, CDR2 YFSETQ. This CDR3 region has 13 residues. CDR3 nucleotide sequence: TGCGCCAGCAGGAGAGATATCGGCACTGAAGCTTTCTTT. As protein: CASRRDIGTEAFF.

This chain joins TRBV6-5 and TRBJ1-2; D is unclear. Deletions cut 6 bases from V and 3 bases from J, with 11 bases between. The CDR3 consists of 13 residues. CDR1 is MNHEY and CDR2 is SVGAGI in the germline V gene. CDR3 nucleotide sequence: TGTGCCAGCAGCACGGAGTTAGACTATGGCTACACCTTC. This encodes CASSTELDYGYTF.

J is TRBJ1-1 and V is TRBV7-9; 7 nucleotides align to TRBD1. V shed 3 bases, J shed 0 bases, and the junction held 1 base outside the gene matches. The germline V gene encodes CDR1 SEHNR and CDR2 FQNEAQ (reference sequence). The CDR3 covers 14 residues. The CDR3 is CASSLTGLNTEAFF. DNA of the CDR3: TGTGCCAGCAGCTTGACAGGGCTGAACACTGAAGCTTTCTTT.

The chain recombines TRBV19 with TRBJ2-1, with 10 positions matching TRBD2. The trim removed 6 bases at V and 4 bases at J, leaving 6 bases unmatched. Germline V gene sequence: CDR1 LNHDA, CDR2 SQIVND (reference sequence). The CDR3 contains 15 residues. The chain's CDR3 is CASSGLAGVYNEQFF. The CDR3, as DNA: TGTGCCAGTAGCGGTCTAGCGGGGGTTTACAATGAGCAGTTCTTC.

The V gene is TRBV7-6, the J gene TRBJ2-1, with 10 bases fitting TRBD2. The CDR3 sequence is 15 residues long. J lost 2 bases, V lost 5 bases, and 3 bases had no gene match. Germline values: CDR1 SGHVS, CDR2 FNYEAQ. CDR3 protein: CASSTSGGAYNEQFF. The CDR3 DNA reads TGTGCCAGCAGCACCAGCGGGGGGGCCTACAATGAGCAGTTCTTC.

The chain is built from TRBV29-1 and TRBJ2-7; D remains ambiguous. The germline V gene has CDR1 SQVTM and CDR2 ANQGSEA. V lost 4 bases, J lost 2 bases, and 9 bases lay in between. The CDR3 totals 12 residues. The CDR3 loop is CSVVTPAYEQYF. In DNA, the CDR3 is TGCAGCGTTGTTACTCCCGCCTACGAGCAGTACTTC.

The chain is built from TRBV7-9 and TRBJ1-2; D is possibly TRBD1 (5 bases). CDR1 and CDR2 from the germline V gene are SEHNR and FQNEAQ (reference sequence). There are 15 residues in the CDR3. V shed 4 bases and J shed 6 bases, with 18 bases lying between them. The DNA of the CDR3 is TGTGCCAGCAGCTCTGGACAATTTAACGGAGATGGCTACACCTTC. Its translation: CASSSGQFNGDGYTF.

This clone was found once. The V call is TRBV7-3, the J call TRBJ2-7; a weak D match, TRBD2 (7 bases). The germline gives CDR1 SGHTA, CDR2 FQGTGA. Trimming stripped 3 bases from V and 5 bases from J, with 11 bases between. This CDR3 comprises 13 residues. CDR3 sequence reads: CASSFSGGDEQYF. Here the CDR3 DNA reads TGTGCCAGCAGCTTTTCGGGGGGCGACGAGCAGTACTTC.

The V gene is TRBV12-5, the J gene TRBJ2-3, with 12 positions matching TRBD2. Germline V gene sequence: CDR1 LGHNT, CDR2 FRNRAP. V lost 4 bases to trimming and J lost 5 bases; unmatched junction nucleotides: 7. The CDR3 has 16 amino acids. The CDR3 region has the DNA TGTGCTAGTGGTTCCCCTAGCGGGGGGGCCGGAGATACGCAGTATTTT. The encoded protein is CASGSPSGGAGDTQYF.

The CDR3 DNA is TGTGCCAGCAGCTTAGGTTCAGGGGGTACTAATGAAAAACTGTTTTTT. This encodes CASSLGSGGTNEKLFF. The chain uses TRBV7-9 and TRBJ1-4; 7 nucleotides agree with TRBD1. V shed 1 base and J 2 bases; nucleotides not matched to a gene: 4. The CDR3 covers 16 residues. Germline V lookup: CDR1 SEHNR, CDR2 FQNEAQ (reference sequence).

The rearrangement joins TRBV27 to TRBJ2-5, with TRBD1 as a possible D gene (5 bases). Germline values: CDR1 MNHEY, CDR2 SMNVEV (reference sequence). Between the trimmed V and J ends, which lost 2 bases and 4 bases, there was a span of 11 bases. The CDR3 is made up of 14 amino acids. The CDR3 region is CASSLLRVGETQYF. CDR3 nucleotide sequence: TGTGCCAGCAGTTTACTCAGGGTCGGAGAGACCCAGTACTTC.

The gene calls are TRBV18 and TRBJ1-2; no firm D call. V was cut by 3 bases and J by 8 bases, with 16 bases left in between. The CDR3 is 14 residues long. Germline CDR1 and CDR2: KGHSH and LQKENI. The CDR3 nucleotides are TGTGCCAGCTCACCTTCTTCCACCGCGGGAGGCTACACCTTC. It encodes CASSPSSTAGGYTF.